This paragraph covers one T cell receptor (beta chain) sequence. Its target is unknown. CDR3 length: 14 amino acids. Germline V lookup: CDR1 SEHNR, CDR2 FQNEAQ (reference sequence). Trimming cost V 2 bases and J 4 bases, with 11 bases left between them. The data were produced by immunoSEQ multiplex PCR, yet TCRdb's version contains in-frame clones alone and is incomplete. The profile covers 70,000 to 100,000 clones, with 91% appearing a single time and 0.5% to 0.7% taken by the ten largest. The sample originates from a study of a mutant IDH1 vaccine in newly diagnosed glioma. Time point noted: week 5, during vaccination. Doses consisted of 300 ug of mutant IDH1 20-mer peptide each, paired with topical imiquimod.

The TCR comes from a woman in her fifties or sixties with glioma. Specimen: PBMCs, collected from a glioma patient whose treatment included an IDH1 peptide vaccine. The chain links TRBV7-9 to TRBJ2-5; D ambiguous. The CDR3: CASSLRVSPETQYF. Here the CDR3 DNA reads TGTGCCAGCAGCTTAAGAGTGTCCCCAGAGACCCAGTACTTC.